The 22 T cell receptor beta chains presented below share a single source sample, sequenced in a study of CD8 T cells in ankylosing spondylitis (dated by TCRdb to 2017 to 2019). Libraries came from 5' RACE. TCRdb records Illumina MiSeq as the sequencer. Using fastp at Q25 and MiXCR, TCRdb reprocessed the public reads and kept productive beta chains. Rows matching on CDR3 protein sequence are summarized as one entry with the most common DNA and genes. Recorded for this sample are about 30,000 distinct CDR3 sequences; about 14% of them occurred a single time. The ten biggest clones cover more than 30% of the sample. Specimen: blood. The receptors were sampled from a male donor with ankylosing spondylitis or in good health (not recorded which).

This clonotype is labeled medium-sized. The chain couples TRBV7-9 to TRBJ2-1; D is unresolved. The V and J ends lost 1 base and 2 bases respectively, with 6 bases between them. Germline V gene sequence: CDR1 SEHNR, CDR2 FQNEAQ (reference sequence). This CDR3 comprises 14 residues. The CDR3, as DNA: TGTGCCAGCAGCTTAGGGGGTCCCTACAATGAGCAGTTCTTC. Its protein is CASSLGGPYNEQFF.

This clonotype has more than one count but fewer than ten. The chain carries TRBV7-3 and TRBJ2-2; possibly TRBD1 for D (5 bases). Trimming pared 3 bases from V and 8 bases from J, leaving 10 bases between. CDR1 and CDR2 (germline): SGHTA, FQGTGA. The CDR3 has 13 residues. The CDR3 nucleotides are TGTGCCAGCAGCTTTACCAGGGTAGGGGAGCTGTTTTTT. Translation: CASSFTRVGELFF. Looking up the rest from reference TRBV7-3 and TRBJ2-2 gives the full variable domain: GAGVSQTPSNKVTEKGKYVELRCDPISGHTALYWYRQSLGQGPEFLIYFQGTGAADDSGLPNDRFFAVRPEGSVSTLKIQRTERGDSAVYLCASSFTRVGELFFGEGSRLTVL.

This clonotype has a count of ten or more. The chain links TRBV11-2 to TRBJ1-1, with 8 bases that match TRBD1. There are 13 residues in the CDR3. Germline-derived CDR1 and CDR2 are SGHAT and FQNNGV. J gave up 7 bases and V 4 bases, and 5 bases lay outside the gene matches. The CDR3 is CASSSQGAGEAFF. Written as DNA, the CDR3 is TGTGCCAGCAGCTCCCAGGGGGCTGGTGAAGCTTTCTTT.

V gene TRBV27 combines with J gene TRBJ2-1; TRBD2 agrees at 9 bases. CDR3 length: 17 amino acids. With 3 bases clipped from V and 6 bases from J, the junction kept 12 bases outside the gene matches. Germline CDR1 and CDR2: MNHEY and SMNVEV (reference sequence). CDR3 sequence (DNA): TGTGCCAGCAGTTTTTCCCCAACTAGCGGGCTCATCAATGAGCAGTTCTTC. Translating it yields CASSFSPTSGLINEQFF.

This clonotype was found a few times. This sequence joins TRBV12-3 or TRBV12-4 and TRBJ2-1; D ambiguous. The CDR3 covers 11 residues. The V end was cut by 8 bases, the J end by 8 bases, with 10 bases between. This CDR3 reads CASGLFDEQFF. CDR3 bases: TGTGCCAGCGGCCTCTTCGATGAGCAGTTCTTC.

This clonotype was counted a few times. The gene calls are TRBV5-1 and TRBJ2-5, with D possibly matching TRBD1 (5 bases). The CDR3 is 14 residues long. Germline loops: CDR1 SGHRS, CDR2 YFSETQ. V dropped 5 bases and J dropped 1 base, with 12 bases sitting between them. CDR3 amino acids: CASSSGSGQETQYF. The CDR3 bases are TGCGCCAGCAGTTCAGGGTCGGGCCAAGAGACCCAGTACTTC. Filled out from reference TRBV5-1 and TRBJ2-5, the complete variable domain reads KAGVTQTPRYLIKTRGQQVTLSCSPISGHRSVSWYQQTPGQGLQFLFEYFSETQRNKGNFPGRFSGRQFSNSRSEMNVSTLELGDSALYLCASSSGSGQETQYFGPGTRLLVL.

This clonotype was counted between two and nine times. The chain carries TRBV7-2 and TRBJ2-2; no firm D call. Between the trimmed V and J ends, which lost 6 bases and 1 base, there was a span of 3 bases. The CDR3 sequence is 12 residues long. Germline V gene sequence: CDR1 SGHTA, CDR2 FQGNSA. The CDR3 DNA follows: TGTGCCAGCAGGATGAACACCGGGGAGCTGTTTTTT. It encodes CASRMNTGELFF.

The chain employs TRBV4-2 and TRBJ1-3; D uncertain. The CDR3 loop spans 19 amino acids. The ends were cut back, 4 bases at V and 0 bases at J, with 22 bases in the middle. The germline CDR1 and CDR2 sequences are LGHNA and YNFKEQ. The CDR3 sequence is CASSLDSGSGPSSGNTIYF. DNA of the CDR3: TGTGCCAGCAGCCTCGACTCCGGGAGTGGCCCGAGCTCTGGAAACACCATATATTTT.

The chain combines TRBV4-3 with TRBJ2-1; D call uncertain. V was pared by 5 bases and J by 9 bases, with 14 bases between. Germline CDR1 is LGHNA and CDR2 is YSLEER. This CDR3 is built from 13 residues. The CDR3 region has the DNA TGCGCCAGCAGCTCAATAAGCATGGCTGAGCAGTTCTTC. Protein sequence: CASSSISMAEQFF.

CDR3 residues: CASSPSGISTDTQYF. As DNA, the CDR3 is TGTGCCAGCAGCCCGAGCGGGATTAGCACAGATACGCAGTATTTT. J is TRBJ2-3 and V is TRBV2, with 7 bases lining up with TRBD2. Looked up from germline, CDR1 is SNHLY and CDR2 is FYNNEI. J lost 0 bases, V lost 6 bases, and 6 bases had no gene match. The CDR3 is 15 residues long.

The chain couples TRBV7-3 to TRBJ2-7; tentative D call: TRBD2 (6 bases). This CDR3 region has 14 residues. Trimming left V 3 bases short and J 5 bases short, with 14 bases between. Germline values: CDR1 SGHTA, CDR2 FQGTGA. CDR3 sequence reads: CASSLQGGTDEQYF. In DNA, the CDR3 is TGTGCCAGCAGCTTGCAGGGTGGGACTGACGAGCAGTACTTC.

This clonotype was seen ten or more times. The rearrangement links TRBV28 to TRBJ2-3; TRBD1 agrees at 8 bases. This CDR3 is built from 16 residues. V dropped 7 bases and J dropped 0; count of bases not matched to a gene: 9. Looked up from germline, CDR1 is MDHEN and CDR2 is SYDVKM. As DNA, the CDR3 is TGTGCCAGCACCCGGACAGGGAGTATCAGCACAGATACGCAGTATTTT. It codes for CASTRTGSISTDTQYF.

In this sample, this clonotype turned up a few times. The chain employs TRBV7-2 and TRBJ1-1, with D maybe TRBD1 (6 bases). Trimming cost V 4 bases and J 1 base, with 16 bases left between them. The germline V gene has CDR1 SGHTA and CDR2 FQGNSA. CDR3 length: 16 residues. DNA of the CDR3: TGTGCCAGCAGCTCCCGGAGGGGACAACGGAACACTGAAGCTTTCTTT. Its protein is CASSSRRGQRNTEAFF.

The genes are TRBV28 and TRBJ2-7; D remains ambiguous. CDR3 length equals 12 residues. The V gene lost 5 bases and the J gene lost 2 bases, with 7 bases spanning the gap. Germline V gives CDR1 MDHEN, CDR2 SYDVKM. DNA of the CDR3: TGTGCCAGCAGTATGGGCCCCTACGAGCAGTACGTC. Amino acids: CASSMGPYEQYV.

This clonotype was recorded a few times. The chain combines TRBV6-2 or TRBV6-3 with TRBJ1-2, with TRBD1 matching over 9 bases. Trimming removed 8 bases from V and 5 bases from J; junction bases left unmatched: 9. This CDR3 spans 14 amino acids. The V gene's germline CDR1 is MNHEY and CDR2 SVGEGT. For the CDR3, the DNA is TGTGCCAGCGGACGGACAGGGGCTACTTATGGCTACACCTTC. Protein: CASGRTGATYGYTF.

This clonotype was picked up a small number of times. The gene calls are TRBV10-3 and TRBJ1-4; D gene uncertain. V lost 6 bases, J lost 7 bases, and 15 bases lay in between. This CDR3 has 14 amino acids. Per the germline V gene, CDR1 is ENHRY and CDR2 is SYGVKD. CDR3 loop: CAIRAREAGEKLFF. CDR3 bases: TGTGCCATCAGAGCTAGGGAGGCTGGTGAAAAACTGTTTTTT.

This clonotype was counted a few times. The chain has TRBV9 and TRBJ1-3; no definite D call. Germline CDR1 reads SGDLS; CDR2 reads YYNGEE. This CDR3 comprises 14 residues. With 0 bases removed from V and 6 bases from J, the gap between germline ends came to 10 bases. CDR3 amino acids: CASSVGPAANTIYF. The DNA of the CDR3 is TGTGCCAGCAGCGTAGGGCCCGCGGCAAACACCATATATTTT.

This clonotype has only a few counts. The gene calls are TRBV5-1 and TRBJ2-2; D call uncertain. Germline CDR1 SGHRS, CDR2 YFSETQ. This CDR3 region has 15 residues. V was shortened by 1 base and J by 0 bases, with 7 bases between the two germline ends. CDR3 in amino acids: CASSLLSPNTGELFF. In nucleotides, the CDR3 is TGCGCCAGCAGCTTGTTGTCCCCGAACACCGGGGAGCTGTTTTTT.

This clonotype has more than one count but fewer than ten. This chain uses TRBV9 with TRBJ2-3, with 8 positions matching TRBD1. From germline, CDR1 is SGDLS and CDR2 YYNGEE. V lost 3 bases to trimming and J lost 0 bases; unmatched junction nucleotides: 3. The CDR3 is made up of 15 amino acids. As DNA, the CDR3 is TGTGCCAGCAGCGCGAGGACAGGGAGCACAGATACGCAGTATTTT. This sequence encodes CASSARTGSTDTQYF. Drawing the rest from reference TRBV9 and TRBJ2-3, the complete variable domain is DSGVTQTPKHLITATGQRVTLRCSPRSGDLSVYWYQQSLDQGLQFLIQYYNGEERAKGNILERFSAQQFPDLHSELNLSSLELGDSALYFCASSARTGSTDTQYFGPGTRLTVL.

This clonotype was seen more than once but under ten times. The chain uses TRBV20-1 and TRBJ1-4; D not resolved. The ends were cut back, 6 bases at V and 3 bases at J, with 5 bases in the middle. The CDR3 runs to 11 residues. Germline loops: CDR1 DFQATT, CDR2 SNEGSKA (reference sequence). Here the CDR3 DNA reads TGCAGTGCGGGGTCTAATGAAAAACTGTTTTTT. It encodes CSAGSNEKLFF.

Only a few counts were recorded for this clonotype. CDR3 in DNA: TGCAGTGCGGAATCAGGTGGCGGGGGGGCGACAGATACGCAGTATTTT. This codes for CSAESGGGGATDTQYF. The V and J genes are TRBV20-1 and TRBJ2-3; 9 bases are shared with TRBD2. The V gene's germline CDR1 is DFQATT and CDR2 SNEGSKA (reference sequence). This CDR3 region has 16 residues. V dropped 6 bases and J dropped 3; count of bases not matched to a gene: 13.

Only a few counts were recorded for this clonotype. This chain connects TRBV3-1 to TRBJ2-1, with 9 bases lining up with TRBD2. Germline CDR1 and CDR2: LGHDT and YNNKEL (reference sequence). The CDR3 totals 15 residues. V shed 6 bases and J 0 bases; nucleotides not matched to a gene: 3. This CDR3 reads CASRQRGDSYNEQFF. The CDR3 DNA reads TGTGCCAGCAGACAGCGGGGGGACTCCTACAATGAGCAGTTCTTC.